Detailed here is one TCR beta chain. This specimen comes from a study of blood T cell repertoires in COVID-19. Study summary: From the United States, Italy and Spain came samples of acute and convalescent COVID-19.

The table came from immunoSEQ multiplex PCR; TCRdb's copy has only in-frame clones and leaves some out. The top ten hold around 6% of the sample, which has 95,000 to 100,000 clones, 80% to 95% seen once. The TCR originated in a man aged 50 to 60 with active COVID-19. Sequenced: peripheral blood.

The DNA for the CDR3 is TGCGCCAGCAGCCAACCGGGACTCAAATACGAGCAGTACTTC. It codes for CASSQPGLKYEQYF. The rearrangement links TRBV4-1 to TRBJ2-7; weak D call: TRBD2 (6 bases). Germline V gene lookup returns CDR1 MGHRA and CDR2 YSYEKL. The CDR3 is 14 amino acids. The V end was cut by 2 bases, the J end by 4 bases, with 12 bases between.